This is a list of T cell receptor beta chains from one sample in a study of beta chain features in type 1 diabetes. The data were produced by immunoSEQ multiplex PCR, yet TCRdb's version contains in-frame clones alone and is incomplete. The sample carries 600,000 to 700,000 clones, 9.5% to 15% recorded once. Sequencing was carried out using naive CD4+ T cells from blood. The source of these receptors is a man aged 25-45 years with type 1 diabetes. CDR3s include the opening cysteine and the closing phenylalanine or tryptophan. A D gene is named only where the DNA matches it firmly. The size entry is marked missing in some rows and otherwise reads once, few, many or a size class.

d_call j_call clone_size v_call cdr3_nt cdr3_aa
. TRBJ2-5 . TRBV6-4 TGTGCCAGCAGCCGCATGGAGGGGGAGACCCAGTACTTC CASSRMEGETQYF
. TRBJ2-1 . TRBV7-9 TGTGCCAGCAGCTTAGTGGGGAGCTCCTACAATGAGCAGTTCTTC CASSLVGSSYNEQFF
TRBD1 TRBJ2-2 few TRBV19 TGTGCCAGTAGTTGGGACAGGAGGGGGTCCGGGGAGCTGTTTTTT CASSWDRRGSGELFF
TRBD2 TRBJ2-7 few TRBV2 TGTGCCAGCACCAACGAGCCGCGGGGGGATTACGAGCAGTACTTC CASTNEPRGDYEQYF
. TRBJ2-7 few TRBV7-9 TGTGCCATCCGGCGGGACGCCTCCTACGAGCAGTACTTC CAIRRDASYEQYF
TRBD1 TRBJ2-5 few TRBV19 TGTGCCAGTAGTTTGACCGGGACAGGGCCGCAAGAGACCCAGTACTTC CASSLTGTGPQETQYF
. TRBJ2-7 few TRBV15 TGTGCCACCAGCAGAGATGGTGGATGGCCGGGGAGCTCCTACGAGCAGTACTTC CATSRDGGWPGSSYEQYF
. TRBJ1-2 . TRBV6-1 TGTGCCAGCAGTGACCCCGGGAGCTTCTATGGCTACACCTTC CASSDPGSFYGYTF
. TRBJ1-6 . TRBV5-6 TGTGCCAGCAGCCCAGTCGACAGACGATATTCACCCCTCCACTTT CASSPVDRRYSPLHF
TRBD2 TRBJ2-1 . TRBV5-4 TGTGCCAGCAGCTTGGGACTAGCGGGTAATGAGCAGTTCTTC CASSLGLAGNEQFF
. TRBJ2-1 . TRBV14 TGTGCCAGCAGCCAAGATCCTTTCGTCACAGGCAATGAGCAGTTCTTC CASSQDPFVTGNEQFF
TRBD1 TRBJ1-2 few TRBV7-2 TGTGCCAGCAGCCAAGACAGGGACTATGGCTACACCTTC CASSQDRDYGYTF
TRBD2 TRBJ2-7 . TRBV19 TGTGCCAGTAGCAGGGCTAGCGGGGGGATAAGCTCCTACGAGCAGTACTTC CASSRASGGISSYEQYF
. TRBJ2-7 . TRBV12-2 TGTGCAAGTCGCTCCCCGAGTTACTACGAGCAGTACTTC CASRSPSYYEQYF
. TRBJ2-3 . TRBV21-1 TGTGCCAGCAGCAAAGCGGCGAGTGAAGGAACAGATACGCAGTATTTT CASSKAASEGTDTQYF
. TRBJ2-7 . TRBV28 TGTGCCAGCAGTAGGAGGCCCCGTGACTCCGAGCAGTACTTC CASSRRPRDSEQYF
. TRBJ2-6 . TRBV28 TGTGCCAGCAGTTTACCGGGAGTAGCTAGAGCCTCTGGGGCCAACGTCCTGACTTTC CASSLPGVARASGANVLTF
TRBD1 TRBJ1-3 . TRBV11-3 TGTGCCAGCAGCCCCCAGGGGGCGGCTGGAAACACCATATATTTT CASSPQGAAGNTIYF
. TRBJ1-2 few TRBV9 TGTGCCAGCAGCGTAGATGCAGGGGAGGGCTATGGCTACACCTTC CASSVDAGEGYGYTF
. TRBJ1-3 . TRBV7-9 TGTGCCAGCAGCTTACTCGGCTCTGGAAACACCATATATTTT CASSLLGSGNTIYF
. TRBJ2-3 . TRBV19 TGTGCCAGTACCTTCCGGGGTAAGCTAAGCACAGATACGCAGTATTTT CASTFRGKLSTDTQYF
. TRBJ2-3 . TRBV29-1 TGCAGCGTTGATTACCACGGGGGGCATACGCAGTATTTT CSVDYHGGHTQYF
TRBD2 TRBJ2-1 . TRBV5-6 TGTGCCAGCAGCTGGACTAGCGGGGGGCGCTCCTACAATGAGCAGTTCTTC CASSWTSGGRSYNEQFF
. TRBJ1-2 few TRBV29-1 TGCAGCGTGGGAGGTTATCTAACTATGCCCTACACCTTC CSVGGYLTMPYTF
. TRBJ2-1 . TRBV15 TGTGCCACCAGCAGAGATTTTGGGAGAGACAATGAGCAGTTCTTC CATSRDFGRDNEQFF
TRBD1 TRBJ1-4 few TRBV4-3 TGCGCCAGCAGCCAAGGAACCGGGACAGTGAATGAAAAACTGTTTTTT CASSQGTGTVNEKLFF
. TRBJ1-1 . TRBV9 TGTGCCAGCAGCGGACCGGGACACTTGAACACTGAAGCTTTCTTT CASSGPGHLNTEAFF
. TRBJ1-5 few TRBV7-2 TGTGCCAGCAGCTTAGAGGGTGGCGCCAGTCGGCCCCAGCATTTT CASSLEGGASRPQHF
. TRBJ1-2 . TRBV27 TGTGCCAGCAGTTTCCTCGGGGAGGAACCTAACTATGGCTACACCTTC CASSFLGEEPNYGYTF
. TRBJ2-3 . TRBV5-6 TGTGCCAGCAGCTTGGACCGGGGTTCCTACACAGATACGCAGTATTTT CASSLDRGSYTDTQYF
. TRBJ1-2 . TRBV28 TGTGCCACCACTCCGACTCTTCCCTATGGCTACACCTTC CATTPTLPYGYTF
. TRBJ2-5 few TRBV6-1 TGTGCCAGCAGCCCAAGGACCAATTCCCAAGAGACCCAGTACTTC CASSPRTNSQETQYF
. TRBJ1-2 few TRBV9 TGTGCCAGCAGCGTAGAGGATACCTATGGCTACACCTTC CASSVEDTYGYTF
TRBD1 TRBJ1-4 . TRBV7-2 TGTGCCAGCAGCTTAGTGGGACAGGGAGGTGAAAAACTGTTTTTT CASSLVGQGGEKLFF
. TRBJ1-6 . TRBV5-1 TGCGCCAGCAGCACCGAGACAGGAAAGCGCTCACCCCTCCACTTT CASSTETGKRSPLHF
. TRBJ2-2 once TRBV27 TGTGCCAGCAGTCGGGTTGGCGGGGAGCTGTTTTTT CASSRVGGELFF
. TRBJ2-2 . TRBV11-3 TGTGCCAGCAGCTTAGATCACACCGGGGAGCTGTTTTTT CASSLDHTGELFF
. TRBJ2-1 . TRBV5-1 TGCGCCAGCAGCTCTGCGGGACAAAGGAATGAGCAGTTCTTC CASSSAGQRNEQFF
TRBD1 TRBJ1-2 . TRBV5-1 TGCGCCAGCAGCACCGGACAGGGACTATATGGCTACACCTTC CASSTGQGLYGYTF
. TRBJ2-7 . TRBV5-1 TGCGCCAGCAGCTTGGGGACTCTCACCGGGACACTCTCCGAGCAGTACTTC CASSLGTLTGTLSEQYF
. TRBJ1-2 . TRBV18 TGTGCCAGCTCACAGGGAGAGGGGGAAATCTCTGGCTACACCTTC CASSQGEGEISGYTF
. TRBJ2-5 . TRBV6-9 TGTGCCAGCAGCGATAGGGGGGCGGCGTACCAAGAGACCCAGTACTTC CASSDRGAAYQETQYF
TRBD1 TRBJ2-1 few TRBV28 TGTGCCAGCGGGACAGGGTACTACAATGAGCAGTTCTTC CASGTGYYNEQFF
TRBD2 TRBJ2-1 few TRBV5-6 TGTGCCAGCAGCTCCTGGACTAGCGGGGGGCCTCAGTTCTTC CASSSWTSGGPQFF
TRBD1 TRBJ2-1 . TRBV30 TGTGCCAGATCCGGGACAGGCGGTGAGCAGTTCTTC CARSGTGGEQFF
. TRBJ1-5 few TRBV5-4 TGTGCCAGCAGCTTCTGGGGCAATCAGCCCCAGCATTTT CASSFWGNQPQHF
. TRBJ1-2 few TRBV6-6 TGTGCCAGCCGACCACCAGGACAGAACGGCTACACCTTC CASRPPGQNGYTF